A single sample gave rise to the 20 T cell receptor beta chains below, sequenced in a study of T-cell reconstitution after alpha-beta-depleted transplantation in children. The TCRbeta library incorporated unique molecular identifiers. MiXCR was run by TCRdb on the PCR reads, yielding one entry per CDR3 protein. Here the sample spans around 500,000 distinct CDR3 sequences, more than 20% being singletons. This sample comprised PBMCs, mostly from graft donor cells, obtained 360 days after TCRalphabeta/CD19-depleted stem cell transplant. Receptors were obtained from a boy younger than two who had a stem cell transplant for acute myeloid leukemia, so the T cells may come from the graft donor.

This clonotype was seen at least ten times. The chain is built from TRBV24-1 and TRBJ2-2; 10 bases map to TRBD1. There are 16 residues in the CDR3. Germline V CDR1 and CDR2: KGHDR, SFDVKD. J was trimmed by 6 bases and V by 1 base; bases with no gene match: 4. CDR3 sequence reads: CATSDLGTGEAGELFF. The CDR3 DNA is TGTGCCACCAGTGATTTAGGGACAGGGGAGGCCGGGGAGCTGTTTTTT.

At least ten counts were recorded for this clonotype. The chain combines TRBV7-2 with TRBJ2-3, with 7 bases identical to TRBD2. The CDR3 is 15 amino acids. With 7 bases clipped from V and 5 bases from J, the junction kept 12 bases outside the gene matches. Germline V gene lookup returns CDR1 SGHTA and CDR2 FQGNSA. DNA of the CDR3: TGTGCCAGCACAGTCACTCGGGGGGAAGGAGATACGCAGTATTTT. Translation gives CASTVTRGEGDTQYF. Full variable domain (rest looked up from reference TRBV7-2 and TRBJ2-3): GAGVSQSPSNKVTEKGKDVELRCDPISGHTALYWYRQSLGQGLEFLIYFQGNSAPDKSGLPSDRFSAERTGGSVSTLTIQRTQQEDSAVYLCASTVTRGEGDTQYFGPGTRLTVL.

This chain links TRBV6-5 with TRBJ1-4, with 11 bases that match TRBD1. Trimming at V came to 8 bases and at J to 7 bases, leaving 9 bases not matched to a gene. The CDR3 has 15 amino acids. Germline V gene lookup returns CDR1 MNHEY and CDR2 SVGAGI. The CDR3 sequence is CASGLSGQGGEKLFF. CDR3 DNA sequence: TGTGCCAGCGGATTATCGGGACAGGGGGGTGAAAAACTGTTTTTT.

The chain links TRBV20-1 to TRBJ2-3, with D unresolved. The CDR3 has 13 residues. The V end was cut by 8 bases, the J end by 0 bases, with 12 bases between. Germline CDR1 reads DFQATT; CDR2 reads SNEGSKA (reference sequence). The CDR3 DNA reads as TGCAGTTCCAACCCCCCTAGCACAGATACGCAGTATTTT. It encodes CSSNPPSTDTQYF.

CDR3 coding DNA: TGTGCCAGCAGTTTGTCCACCCTCGGGCGCCTCCCAGATACGCAGTATTTT. Translating it yields CASSLSTLGRLPDTQYF. The rearrangement joins TRBV28 to TRBJ2-3, with no clear D. The CDR3 covers 17 residues. Deletions cut 3 bases from V and 4 bases from J, with 20 bases between. The germline V gene encodes CDR1 MDHEN and CDR2 SYDVKM. The variable domain in full, with the rest retrieved from reference TRBV28 and TRBJ2-3, is DVKVTQSSRYLVKRTGEKVFLECVQDMDHENMFWYRQDPGLGLRLIYFSYDVKMKEKGDIPEGYSVSREKKERFSLILESASTNQTSMYLCASSLSTLGRLPDTQYFGPGTRLTVL.

Comment on this clonotype: Since no conserved phenylalanine or tryptophan closes the CDR3, a read error is the likely cause. The CDR3 nucleotides are TGTGCCTGGAGTGTGTACGAGCAGGGGGCTTTCTGT. It yields the protein CAWSVYEQGAFC. The chain has TRBV30 and TRBJ1-1; D possibly corresponds to TRBD1 (6 bases). V was trimmed by 0 bases and J by 11 bases, leaving 13 bases between them. The CDR3 runs to 12 residues. Germline V gene sequence: CDR1 GTSNPN, CDR2 SVGIG (reference sequence).

This chain joins TRBV28 and TRBJ2-2; weak D call: TRBD2 (6 bases). CDR3 length: 14 residues. Trimming pared 6 bases from V and 3 bases from J, leaving 11 bases between. Per the germline V gene, CDR1 is MDHEN and CDR2 is SYDVKM. The CDR3 bases are TGTGCCAGCAGCCGGGGGTTTGACACCGGGGAGCTGTTTTTT. Protein: CASSRGFDTGELFF.

CDR3 loop: CSAKPPGQGNYEQYV. In DNA form, the CDR3 reads TGCAGTGCCAAACCGCCGGGACAGGGGAACTACGAGCAGTACGTC. The V call is TRBV20-1, the J call TRBJ2-7, with 10 bases that match TRBD1. V was clipped by 6 bases and J by 3 bases; unmatched bases: 11. Germline V gene lookup returns CDR1 DFQATT and CDR2 SNEGSKA (reference sequence). This CDR3 contains 15 residues.

This clonotype has at least ten counts. V is TRBV6-2 or TRBV6-3 and J is TRBJ2-4, with 10 bases aligning to TRBD2. V was clipped by 6 bases and J by 6 bases; unmatched bases: 11. CDR1 and CDR2 from the germline V gene are MNHEY and SVGEGT. The CDR3 is 16 residues long. The CDR3 coding sequence is TGTGCCAGCAGCCAAACCCCGGCTAGCGGGGGAAACATTCAGTACTTC. Translating gives CASSQTPASGGNIQYF.

This sequence joins TRBV6-5 and TRBJ1-2; unclear D gene. The germline V gene encodes CDR1 MNHEY and CDR2 SVGAGI. The CDR3 is 16 residues long. The V end lost 3 bases, the J end lost 0 bases, and 14 bases lay between the germline ends. In nucleotides, the CDR3 is TGTGCCAGCAGTTATTTTCCAAGAGGGACTAACTATGGCTACACCTTC. Protein: CASSYFPRGTNYGYTF.

Here the CDR3 DNA reads TGTGCCAGCAGCCAAGATCTGGGACAGGGTAACTATGGCTACACCTTC. Protein: CASSQDLGQGNYGYTF. V and J are TRBV4-2 and TRBJ1-2, with 9 bases lining up with TRBD1. This CDR3 is 16 amino acids long. Germline V gene sequence: CDR1 LGHNA, CDR2 YNFKEQ. V was clipped by 0 bases and J by 1 base; unmatched bases: 3.

This clonotype was detected many times. The CDR3 bases are TGCAGTGCTCCCGACCGGAGCTCCTACAATGAGCAGTTCTTC. Translated: CSAPDRSSYNEQFF. J is TRBJ2-1 and V is TRBV20-1; no reliable D call. Germline assignment: CDR1 DFQATT and CDR2 SNEGSKA (reference sequence). The V end lost 5 bases, the J end lost 0 bases, and 11 bases lay between the germline ends. This CDR3 spans 14 amino acids.

There are a few counts of this clonotype. This chain uses TRBV25-1 with TRBJ1-1; no clear D. Trimming removed 1 base at V and 1 base at J, with 4 bases between. CDR1 and CDR2 (germline): MGHDK, SYGVNS. The length of the CDR3 is 13 residues. CDR3 residues: CASSESQNTEAFF. DNA for the CDR3: TGTGCCAGCAGTGAATCTCAGAACACTGAAGCTTTCTTT.

This rearrangement joins TRBV7-2 to TRBJ2-1; D gene uncertain. This CDR3 has 15 amino acids. From germline, CDR1 is SGHTA and CDR2 FQGNSA. The germline V and J ends were trimmed by 3 bases and 0 bases, with 9 bases remaining between them. CDR3 DNA sequence: TGTGCCAGCAGCTTCCTCGTCAGCTCCTACAATGAGCAGTTCTTC. This sequence encodes CASSFLVSSYNEQFF.

The gene calls are TRBV6-2 or TRBV6-3 and TRBJ2-1, with 8 bases lining up with TRBD1. The junction had 7 bases not matched to a gene; V was cut back by 2 bases and J by 4 bases. The CDR3 is 16 residues long. Per germline, CDR1 MNHEY and CDR2 SVGEGT. CDR3: CASSYQTGVTYNEQFF. CDR3 nucleotide sequence: TGTGCCAGCAGTTACCAGACAGGGGTCACTTACAATGAGCAGTTCTTC.

The CDR3 loop reads CSAYGGSNQPQHF. The DNA for the CDR3 is TGCAGTGCCTATGGGGGGAGCAATCAGCCCCAGCATTTT. The chain has TRBV20-1 and TRBJ1-5, with D possibly TRBD1 on 5 matching bases. Germline-derived CDR1 and CDR2 are DFQATT and SNEGSKA (reference sequence). The CDR3 extends over 13 amino acids. The ends were cut back, 6 bases at V and 1 base at J, with 10 bases in the middle.

The chain recombines TRBV20-1 with TRBJ2-3, with 10 nucleotides matching TRBD1. This CDR3 is built from 14 residues. The junction had 8 bases not matched to a gene; V was cut back by 6 bases and J by 5 bases. CDR1 DFQATT and CDR2 SNEGSKA come from the germline V gene (reference sequence). CDR3 bases: TGCAGTGCGACCCGACAGGGGGCGGGAGATACGCAGTATTTT. It encodes CSATRQGAGDTQYF.

This clonotype was found many times. The chain carries TRBV6-5 and TRBJ2-5, with a weak D call TRBD1 (5 bases). The V and J ends lost 0 bases and 1 base respectively, with 9 bases between them. The germline V gene has CDR1 MNHEY and CDR2 SVGAGI. This CDR3 contains 15 residues. Written as DNA, the CDR3 is TGTGCCAGCAGTTACTCGCAGGGATTCCAAGAGACCCAGTACTTC. Translated, it gives CASSYSQGFQETQYF.

Many counts were recorded for this clonotype. This chain's CDR3 is CASSIVTGGSETQYF. The CDR3 coding sequence is TGTGCCAGCAGTATTGTGACAGGGGGGTCGGAGACCCAGTACTTC. The rearrangement links TRBV6-1 to TRBJ2-5; 9 positions agree with TRBD1. J gave up 5 bases and V 5 bases, and 9 bases lay outside the gene matches. CDR1 and CDR2 (germline): MNHNS, SASEGT. The CDR3 length is 15 residues.

This chain uses TRBV15 with TRBJ1-5; D gene unclear. Trimming cost V 1 base and J 0 bases, with 4 bases left between them. This CDR3 has 14 residues. Germline CDR1 LNHNV, CDR2 YYDKDF (reference sequence). The CDR3 DNA reads TGTGCCACCAGCAGAGTGTATAGCAATCAGCCCCAGCATTTT. Translated: CATSRVYSNQPQHF.